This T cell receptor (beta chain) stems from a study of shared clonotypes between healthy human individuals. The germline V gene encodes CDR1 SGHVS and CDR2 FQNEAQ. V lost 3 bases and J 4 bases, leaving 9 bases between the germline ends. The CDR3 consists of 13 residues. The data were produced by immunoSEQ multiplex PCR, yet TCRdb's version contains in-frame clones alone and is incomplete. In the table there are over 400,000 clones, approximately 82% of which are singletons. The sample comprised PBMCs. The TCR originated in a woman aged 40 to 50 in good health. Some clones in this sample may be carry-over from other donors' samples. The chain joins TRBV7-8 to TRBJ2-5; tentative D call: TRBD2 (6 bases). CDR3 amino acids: CASSLRGRETQYF. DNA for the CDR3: TGTGCCAGCAGCTTGCGGGGTCGAGAGACCCAGTACTTC.